These 32 T cell receptor beta chains originate from one sample sequenced in a study of blood T cell repertoires in COVID-19. Generated by immunoSEQ multiplex PCR, the TCRdb table keeps only in-frame clones and is missing some. The sample consists of about 9,000 clones, approximately 80% of them appearing once. Sequenced input: peripheral blood. The receptor source for this set is a human donor in a cohort sampled during active COVID-19.

The chain has TRBV5-4 and TRBJ2-1, with 11 bases aligning to TRBD2. Germline V lookup: CDR1 SGHNT, CDR2 YYREEE (reference sequence). CDR3 size: 17 residues. The V segment lost 0 bases and the J segment 1 base; nucleotides outside the gene matches: 3. CDR3 DNA: TGTGCCAGCAGCTTGGGGGCTAGCGGGGGGTCCTACAATGAGCAGTTCTTC. Its protein product is CASSLGASGGSYNEQFF.

This sequence joins TRBV28 and TRBJ2-3; 7 bases line up with TRBD1. Germline V gives CDR1 MDHEN, CDR2 SYDVKM. The CDR3 is made up of 15 amino acids. J gave up 4 bases and V 3 bases, and 7 bases lay outside the gene matches. CDR3 in amino acids: CASSFVQGVADTQYF. DNA for the CDR3: TGTGCCAGCAGTTTTGTCCAGGGGGTCGCAGATACGCAGTATTTT.

CDR3 protein: CASSSKEVAGQYF. For the CDR3, the DNA is TGTGCCAGCAGTTCAAAGGAGGTAGCGGGGCAGTATTTT. The chain is built from TRBV28 and TRBJ2-3; the match to TRBD2 covers 7 bases. The CDR3 runs 13 residues. Germline assignment: CDR1 MDHEN and CDR2 SYDVKM. Unmatched junction bases numbered 9, after V lost 4 bases and J lost 11 bases.

This clone has just one count. The chain uses TRBV30 and TRBJ1-1; no clear D gene. The germline CDR1 and CDR2 sequences are GTSNPN and SVGIG (reference sequence). The CDR3 covers 13 residues. Trimming shortened V by 3 bases and J by 4 bases, and 12 bases separated the two germline ends. The CDR3 protein is CAWRESAGTEAFF. CDR3 nucleotide sequence: TGTGCCTGGAGGGAGTCTGCCGGCACTGAAGCTTTCTTT.

This clone is labeled as large (0.1 to 1%). The chain carries TRBV28 and TRBJ1-2; D not resolved. Germline V gene lookup returns CDR1 MDHEN and CDR2 SYDVKM. The germline V and J ends were trimmed by 6 bases and 3 bases, with 14 bases remaining between them. CDR3 length: 14 residues. This CDR3 reads CASSPITRDYGYTF. The CDR3 DNA reads as TGTGCCAGCAGCCCGATTACGCGGGACTATGGCTACACCTTC.

This chain links TRBV6-2 or TRBV6-3 with TRBJ2-2; D unclear. CDR3 length: 12 residues. Germline-derived CDR1 and CDR2 are MNHEY and SVGEGT. Trimming pared 5 bases from V and 6 bases from J, leaving 7 bases between. Here the CDR3 reads CASSLISGELFF. Written as DNA, the CDR3 is TGTGCCAGCAGTCTAATTTCCGGGGAGCTGTTTTTT.

This sequence joins TRBV4-1 and TRBJ1-1, with D possibly matching TRBD1 (6 bases). The V end lost 0 bases, the J end lost 1 base, and 9 bases lay between the germline ends. This CDR3 comprises 15 residues. Germline V gene lookup returns CDR1 MGHRA and CDR2 YSYEKL. The DNA for the CDR3 is TGCGCCAGCAGCCAAGATTACAGGGAGAACACTGAAGCTTTCTTT. It specifies CASSQDYRENTEAFF.

The chain has TRBV5-1 and TRBJ2-7, with a tentative D call TRBD1 (8 bases). The V gene lost 7 bases and the J gene lost 2 bases, with 19 bases spanning the gap. The CDR3 runs to 15 residues. The germline gives CDR1 SGHRS, CDR2 YFSETQ. CDR3 loop: CASGTGTGGAYEQYF. The DNA for the CDR3 is TGCGCCAGCGGCACGGGAACAGGGGGGGCCTACGAGCAGTACTTC.

This chain links TRBV6-2 or TRBV6-3 with TRBJ1-2, with 7 bases that match TRBD1. The germline gives CDR1 MNHEY, CDR2 SVGEGT. V trimming: 5 bases; J trimming: 2 bases; junction bases outside the gene matches: 8. The CDR3 extends over 15 amino acids. CDR3 amino acids: CASSPRGRLNYGYTF. As DNA, the CDR3 is TGTGCCAGCAGTCCGAGGGGGCGCTTAAACTATGGCTACACCTTC.

This chain uses TRBV25-1 with TRBJ2-1, with 9 bases matching TRBD2. There are 15 residues in the CDR3. V shed 4 bases and J 2 bases; nucleotides not matched to a gene: 3. CDR1 and CDR2 from the germline V gene are MGHDK and SYGVNS. CDR3 sequence reads: CASSVGGGAYNEQFF. The CDR3 DNA is TGTGCCAGCAGTGTGGGCGGGGGGGCCTACAATGAGCAGTTCTTC. Combining the CDR3 with reference TRBV25-1 and TRBJ2-1 gives the whole variable domain EADIYQTPRYLVIGTGKKITLECSQTMGHDKMYWYQQDPGMELHLIHYSYGVNSTEKGDLSSESTVSRIRTEHFPLTLESARPSHTSQYLCASSVGGGAYNEQFFGPGTRLTVL.

The chain joins TRBV7-9 to TRBJ2-1; perhaps TRBD2 as D (6 bases). This CDR3 contains 19 residues. The V gene lost 1 base and the J gene lost 0 bases, with 19 bases spanning the gap. Germline V CDR1 and CDR2: SEHNR, FQNEAQ (reference sequence). CDR3 nucleotides: TGTGCCAGCAGCTTAGAGGCGGGGCGCCCCTCTAACTCCTACAATGAGCAGTTCTTC. It codes for CASSLEAGRPSNSYNEQFF.

V is TRBV14 and J is TRBJ2-5; 10 bases agree with TRBD2. Germline V gives CDR1 SGHDN, CDR2 FVKESK. V lost 2 bases and J lost 5; bases outside the gene matches: 5. This CDR3 comprises 15 residues. CDR3 bases: TGTGCCAGCAGCCAACAGCTAGCGGGGGTTGAGACCCAGTACTTC. This translates into CASSQQLAGVETQYF.

A few counts support this clone. This chain uses TRBV6-5 with TRBJ1-3; D possibly corresponds to TRBD1 (6 bases). This CDR3 is built from 14 residues. The germline V and J ends were trimmed by 6 bases and 0 bases, with 9 bases remaining between them. CDR1 and CDR2 from the germline V gene are MNHEY and SVGAGI. The CDR3 DNA follows: TGTGCCAGCAGATTGGACAGCTCTGGAAACACCATATATTTT. Amino acid sequence: CASRLDSSGNTIYF.

The chain carries TRBV5-4 and TRBJ1-2; tentatively, D is TRBD1 (6 bases). Germline V gene data show CDR1 as SGHNT and CDR2 as YYREEE (reference sequence). V dropped 2 bases and J dropped 6 bases, with 20 bases sitting between them. This CDR3 has 16 residues. The CDR3 DNA is TGTGCCAGCAGCTTCCTAACTGGACAGCCTGGGGATGGCTACACCTTC. The encoded protein is CASSFLTGQPGDGYTF.

The rearrangement links TRBV5-4 to TRBJ2-5; TRBD2 aligns across 9 bases. V dropped 6 bases and J dropped 7; count of bases not matched to a gene: 10. The CDR3 contains 14 residues. CDR1 SGHNT and CDR2 YYREEE come from the germline V gene (reference sequence). CDR3 nucleotides: TGTGCCAGCACCCCGAGCGGGGGGCGGGGGACCCAGTACTTC. Translated, it gives CASTPSGGRGTQYF.

This sequence joins TRBV5-4 and TRBJ2-7; TRBD1 aligns across 9 bases. V dropped 4 bases and J dropped 1; count of bases not matched to a gene: 6. The CDR3 loop spans 15 amino acids. The V gene's germline CDR1 is SGHNT and CDR2 YYREEE (reference sequence). For the CDR3, the DNA is TGTGCCAGCAGCATGCCGGGACAGGGTTCCTACGAGCAGTACTTC. Its translation is CASSMPGQGSYEQYF.

This clone was seen a single time. The J gene is TRBJ2-3, the V gene TRBV13; 9 bases match TRBD2. CDR3 size: 18 residues. J gave up 8 bases and V 4 bases, and 19 bases lay outside the gene matches. CDR1 is PRHDT, CDR2 FYEKMQ, per germline (reference sequence). CDR3: CASSSQSFSVRGGGTQYF. The CDR3 DNA follows: TGTGCCAGCAGCTCCCAGTCCTTTAGCGTGCGGGGGGGCGGTACGCAGTATTTT.

V gene TRBV5-1 combines with J gene TRBJ2-5, with D maybe TRBD2 (6 bases). This CDR3 comprises 14 residues. Looked up from germline, CDR1 is SGHRS and CDR2 is YFSETQ. Trimming took off 4 bases at V and 0 bases at J, with 10 bases between the two ends. CDR3 region: CASSPSGYQETQYF. CDR3 coding DNA: TGCGCCAGCAGCCCCAGCGGGTACCAAGAGACCCAGTACTTC. The full variable domain, in which reference TRBV5-1 and TRBJ2-5 provide the parts outside the CDR3, is KAGVTQTPRYLIKTRGQQVTLSCSPISGHRSVSWYQQTPGQGLQFLFEYFSETQRNKGNFPGRFSGRQFSNSRSEMNVSTLELGDSALYLCASSPSGYQETQYFGPGTRLLVL.

The chain is built from TRBV7-2 and TRBJ1-2, with 10 bases matching TRBD1. V gave up 5 bases and J gave up 7 bases; unmatched junction bases: 4. The CDR3 loop spans 13 amino acids. CDR1 SGHTA and CDR2 FQGNSA come from the germline V gene. This CDR3 reads CASSETGGAGYTF. CDR3 nucleotide sequence: TGTGCCAGCAGCGAGACAGGGGGCGCTGGCTACACCTTC.

The chain recombines TRBV19 with TRBJ1-2; D is perhaps TRBD1 (6 bases). CDR3 length equals 15 residues. CDR1 and CDR2 from the germline V gene are LNHDA and SQIVND (reference sequence). V lost 3 bases to trimming and J lost 4 bases, with 15 bases between them. The CDR3 sequence is CASSIKAGVIYGYTF. The CDR3 DNA follows: TGTGCCAGTAGTATTAAAGCAGGGGTGATCTATGGCTACACCTTC.

This sequence joins TRBV21-1 and TRBJ1-6; the table's TRBD1 call for D was not verified on the DNA. TRBV21-1 is deemed a pseudogene. CDR3 size: 16 residues. This CDR3 reads CASSKQTGPSNSPLHF. CDR3 DNA: TGTGCCAGCAGCAAACAAACAGGGCCCTCCAATTCACCCCTCCACTTT.

This sequence joins TRBV6-2 or TRBV6-3 and TRBJ2-7; no firm D call. The CDR3 is 16 amino acids. Germline lookup yields CDR1 MNHEY and CDR2 SVGEGT. Between the trimmed V and J ends, which lost 2 bases and 2 bases, there was a span of 16 bases. CDR3 protein: CASSYGQKIQTYEQYF. In DNA form, the CDR3 reads TGTGCCAGCAGTTACGGGCAGAAGATACAGACCTACGAGCAGTACTTC.

The rearrangement links TRBV5-1 to TRBJ1-2; 7 bases fit TRBD1. The CDR3 sequence is 15 residues long. V dropped 3 bases and J dropped 0; count of bases not matched to a gene: 5. Germline assignment: CDR1 SGHRS and CDR2 YFSETQ. CDR3 in amino acids: CASSSGQTSNYGYTF. CDR3 sequence (DNA): TGCGCCAGCAGCTCGGGACAGACCTCTAACTATGGCTACACCTTC.

The chain joins TRBV5-1 to TRBJ2-1, with a weak D call TRBD2 (7 bases). V dropped 2 bases and J dropped 8 bases, with 14 bases sitting between them. Germline lookup yields CDR1 SGHRS and CDR2 YFSETQ. This CDR3 contains 14 residues. The CDR3 loop is CASSLSLGGDEQFF. The CDR3 DNA follows: TGCGCCAGCAGCTTAAGTCTAGGGGGGGATGAGCAGTTCTTC.

The gene calls are TRBV5-6 and TRBJ2-3; 10 positions match TRBD2. Trimming took 4 bases from V and 2 from J; bases not matched to a gene: 7. The length of the CDR3 is 16 residues. The germline CDR1 and CDR2 sequences are SGHDT and YYEEEE. For the CDR3, the DNA is TGTGCCAGCAGCCCAATAGCGGGGGGTCTCACAGATACGCAGTATTTT. Protein sequence: CASSPIAGGLTDTQYF.

This CDR3 is CASSGGVQGAPLDTQYF. The CDR3 DNA sequence: TGTGCCAGCAGCGGGGGAGTACAGGGGGCTCCGTTGGATACGCAGTATTTT. This sequence joins TRBV9 and TRBJ2-3; 9 bases match TRBD1. The germline gives CDR1 SGDLS, CDR2 YYNGEE. The CDR3 has 17 residues. Trimming at V came to 3 bases and at J to 6 bases, leaving 14 bases not matched to a gene. Full variable domain (rest looked up from reference TRBV9 and TRBJ2-3): DSGVTQTPKHLITATGQRVTLRCSPRSGDLSVYWYQQSLDQGLQFLIQYYNGEERAKGNILERFSAQQFPDLHSELNLSSLELGDSALYFCASSGGVQGAPLDTQYFGPGTRLTVL.

This chain joins TRBV19 and TRBJ1-3; TRBD1 agrees at 8 bases. Losses at the gene ends were 5 bases for V and 1 base for J; bases not matched to a gene: 10. Germline CDR1 LNHDA, CDR2 SQIVND (reference sequence). The CDR3 spans 17 residues. The CDR3 spells CASSASDRGVSGNTIYF. The CDR3 bases are TGTGCCAGTAGTGCTTCAGACAGGGGAGTTTCTGGAAACACCATATATTTT.

The chain couples TRBV5-6 to TRBJ1-2; D is perhaps TRBD1 (6 bases). V gave up 4 bases and J gave up 2 bases, with 12 bases separating them. This CDR3 spans 14 amino acids. Germline V gives CDR1 SGHDT, CDR2 YYEEEE. The CDR3 region is CASSTSGTNYGYTF. CDR3 nucleotides: TGTGCCAGCAGCACCTCCGGGACAAACTATGGCTACACCTTC.

V gene TRBV10-3 combines with J gene TRBJ2-7; D unresolved. The V gene's germline CDR1 is ENHRY and CDR2 SYGVKD. The CDR3 extends over 13 amino acids. V was clipped by 0 bases and J by 5 bases, with 8 bases between them. CDR3 sequence: CAISESGPHEQYF. The CDR3 DNA sequence: TGTGCCATCAGTGAGTCGGGCCCCCACGAGCAGTACTTC.

The chain has TRBV9 and TRBJ2-2; TRBD1 agrees at 9 bases. This CDR3 has 15 residues. V lost 2 bases to trimming and J lost 7 bases; unmatched junction nucleotides: 6. Germline loops: CDR1 SGDLS, CDR2 YYNGEE. The CDR3 loop is CASSVTGGAGGELFF. For the CDR3, the DNA is TGTGCCAGCAGCGTTACAGGGGGCGCGGGCGGGGAGCTGTTTTTT.

The chain uses TRBV19 and TRBJ1-2; 7 bases are a match to TRBD1. The V gene end was trimmed by 3 bases and the J gene end by 3 bases; junction bases not matched to a gene: 4. Germline CDR1 LNHDA, CDR2 SQIVND (reference sequence). The CDR3 is made up of 14 amino acids. The CDR3 protein is CASSIWGQHYGYTF. CDR3 DNA sequence: TGTGCCAGTAGTATCTGGGGACAGCACTATGGCTACACCTTC.

This chain joins TRBV10-2 and TRBJ1-1; 7 bases are a match to TRBD1. The CDR3 sequence is 19 residues long. V shed 2 bases, J shed 2 bases, and the junction held 17 bases outside the gene matches. Germline loops: CDR1 WSHSY, CDR2 SAAADI. CDR3 protein: CASSEPLGGRGSPNTEAFF. The CDR3 coding sequence is TGCGCCAGCAGTGAGCCCCTAGGTGGCAGGGGGTCGCCAAACACTGAAGCTTTCTTT.